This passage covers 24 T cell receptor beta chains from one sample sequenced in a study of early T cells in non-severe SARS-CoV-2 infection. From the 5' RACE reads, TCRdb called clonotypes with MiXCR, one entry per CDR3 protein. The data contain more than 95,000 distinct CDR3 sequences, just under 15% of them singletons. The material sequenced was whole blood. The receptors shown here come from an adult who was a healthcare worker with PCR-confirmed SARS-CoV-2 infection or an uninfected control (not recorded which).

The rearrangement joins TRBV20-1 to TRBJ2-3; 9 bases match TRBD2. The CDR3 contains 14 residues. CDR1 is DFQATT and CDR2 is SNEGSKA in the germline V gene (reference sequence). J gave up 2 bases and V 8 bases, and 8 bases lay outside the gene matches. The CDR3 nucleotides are TGCAGTTTCGAAGCGGGGGGCTACACAGATACGCAGTATTTT. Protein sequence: CSFEAGGYTDTQYF.

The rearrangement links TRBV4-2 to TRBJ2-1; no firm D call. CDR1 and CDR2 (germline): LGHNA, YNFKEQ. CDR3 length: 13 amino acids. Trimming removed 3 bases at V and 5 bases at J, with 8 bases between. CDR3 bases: TGTGCCAGCAGCCACGACAAGAACAATGAGCAGTTCTTC. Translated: CASSHDKNNEQFF.

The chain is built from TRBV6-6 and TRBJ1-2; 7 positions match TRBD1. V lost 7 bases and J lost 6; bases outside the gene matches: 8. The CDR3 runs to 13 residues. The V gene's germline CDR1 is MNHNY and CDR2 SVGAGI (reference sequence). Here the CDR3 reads CASNLGDRNGYTF. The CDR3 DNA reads TGTGCCAGCAATCTGGGGGACAGAAATGGCTACACCTTC.

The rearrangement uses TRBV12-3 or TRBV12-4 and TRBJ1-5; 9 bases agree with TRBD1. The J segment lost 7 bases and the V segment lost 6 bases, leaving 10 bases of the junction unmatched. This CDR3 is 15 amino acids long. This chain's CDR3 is CASSKDRGDGQPQHF. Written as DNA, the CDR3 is TGTGCCAGCAGCAAGGACAGGGGTGATGGACAGCCCCAGCATTTT.

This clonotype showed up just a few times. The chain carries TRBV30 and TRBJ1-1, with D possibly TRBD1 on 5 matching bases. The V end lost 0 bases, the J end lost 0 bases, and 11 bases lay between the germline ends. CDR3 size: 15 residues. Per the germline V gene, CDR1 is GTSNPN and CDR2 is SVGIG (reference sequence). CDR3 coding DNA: TGTGCCTGGAGTGTACTGGGGCAGTTGAACACTGAAGCTTTCTTT. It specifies CAWSVLGQLNTEAFF.

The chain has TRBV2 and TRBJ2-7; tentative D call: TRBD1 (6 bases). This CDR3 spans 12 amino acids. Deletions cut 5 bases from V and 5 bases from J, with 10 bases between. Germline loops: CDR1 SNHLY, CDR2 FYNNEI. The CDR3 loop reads CASSPGVDEQYF. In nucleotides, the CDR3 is TGTGCCAGCAGTCCAGGGGTAGACGAGCAGTACTTC.

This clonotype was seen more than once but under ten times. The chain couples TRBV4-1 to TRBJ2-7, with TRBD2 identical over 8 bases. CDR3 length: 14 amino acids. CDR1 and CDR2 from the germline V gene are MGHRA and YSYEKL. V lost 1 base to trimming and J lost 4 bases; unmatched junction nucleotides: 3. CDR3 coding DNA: TGCGCCAGCAGCCAAGCGAGCGGGGGATACGAGCAGTACTTC. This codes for CASSQASGGYEQYF.

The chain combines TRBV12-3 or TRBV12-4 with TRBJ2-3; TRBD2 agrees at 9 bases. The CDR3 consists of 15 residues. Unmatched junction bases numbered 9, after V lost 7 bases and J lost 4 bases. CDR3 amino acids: CASKKAGGHADTQYF. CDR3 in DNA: TGTGCCAGCAAAAAAGCGGGGGGACACGCAGATACGCAGTATTTT.

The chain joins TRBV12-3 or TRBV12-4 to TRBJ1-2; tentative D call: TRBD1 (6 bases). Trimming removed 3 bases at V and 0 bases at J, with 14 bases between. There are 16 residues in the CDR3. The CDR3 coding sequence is TGTGCCAGCAGTTTCGGGGGCAGGGGCGCTAACTATGGCTACACCTTC. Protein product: CASSFGGRGANYGYTF.

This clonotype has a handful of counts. The CDR3 reads CASSIDNQPQHF. The DNA of the CDR3 is TGTGCCAGCAGTATTGATAATCAGCCCCAGCATTTT. The gene calls are TRBV7-9 and TRBJ1-5; D ambiguous. CDR1 and CDR2 (germline): SEHNR, FQNEAQ (reference sequence). This CDR3 contains 12 residues. The V and J ends lost 6 bases and 4 bases respectively, with 7 bases between them.

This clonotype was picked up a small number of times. Here the CDR3 DNA reads TGTGCCAGCGCCAGGGGACGGTTGGATTACAATGAGCAGTTCTTC. This translates into CASARGRLDYNEQFF. V usage is TRBV25-1 and J usage is TRBJ2-1; D possibly corresponds to TRBD1 (6 bases). With 8 bases removed from V and 4 bases from J, the gap between germline ends came to 18 bases. This CDR3 has 15 amino acids. Germline assignment: CDR1 MGHDK and CDR2 SYGVNS.

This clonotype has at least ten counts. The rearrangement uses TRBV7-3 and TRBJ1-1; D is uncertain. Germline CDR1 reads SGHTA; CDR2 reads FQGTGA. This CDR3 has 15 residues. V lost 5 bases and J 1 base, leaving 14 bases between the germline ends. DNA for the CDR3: TGTGCCAGCAGCCCTCTTCTTAGGGAGAACACTGAAGCTTTCTTT. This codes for CASSPLLRENTEAFF.

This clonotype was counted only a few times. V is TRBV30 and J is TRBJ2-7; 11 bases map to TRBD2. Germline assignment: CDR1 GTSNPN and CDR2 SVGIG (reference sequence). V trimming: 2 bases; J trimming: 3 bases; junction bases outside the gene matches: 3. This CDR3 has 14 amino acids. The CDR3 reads CAWSTGTSGYEQYF. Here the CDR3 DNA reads TGTGCCTGGAGTACCGGGACTAGCGGCTACGAGCAGTACTTC.

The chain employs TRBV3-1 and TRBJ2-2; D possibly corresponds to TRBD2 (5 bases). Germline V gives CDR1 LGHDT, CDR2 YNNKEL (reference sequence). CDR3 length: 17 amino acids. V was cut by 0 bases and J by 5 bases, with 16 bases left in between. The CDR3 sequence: CASSQDRPSIGTGELFF. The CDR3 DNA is TGTGCCAGCAGCCAAGATCGGCCTAGCATTGGGACCGGGGAGCTGTTTTTT. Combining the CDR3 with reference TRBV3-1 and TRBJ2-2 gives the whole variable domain DTAVSQTPKYLVTQMGNDKSIKCEQNLGHDTMYWYKQDSKKFLKIMFSYNNKELIINETVPNRFSPKSPDKAHLNLHINSLELGDSAVYFCASSQDRPSIGTGELFFGEGSRLTVL.

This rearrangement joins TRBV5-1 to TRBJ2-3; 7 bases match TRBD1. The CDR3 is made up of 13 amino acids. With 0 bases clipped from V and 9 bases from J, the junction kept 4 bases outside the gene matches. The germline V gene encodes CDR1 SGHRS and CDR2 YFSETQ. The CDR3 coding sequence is TGCGCCAGCAGCTTGGACAGGGGCCCCACGCAGTATTTT. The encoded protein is CASSLDRGPTQYF.

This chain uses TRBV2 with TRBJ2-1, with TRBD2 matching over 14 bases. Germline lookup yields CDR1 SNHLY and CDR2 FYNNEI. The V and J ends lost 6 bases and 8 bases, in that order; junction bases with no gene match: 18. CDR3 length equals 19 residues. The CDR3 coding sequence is TGTGCCAGCAGGGCCGGGACTAGCGGGGGAGACCCCGCCGGATATGAGCAGTTCTTC. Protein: CASRAGTSGGDPAGYEQFF.

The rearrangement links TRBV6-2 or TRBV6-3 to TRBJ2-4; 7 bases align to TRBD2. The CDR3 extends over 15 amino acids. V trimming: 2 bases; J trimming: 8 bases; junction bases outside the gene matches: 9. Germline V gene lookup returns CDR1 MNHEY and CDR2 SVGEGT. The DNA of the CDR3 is TGTGCCAGCAGTTACCCGGGGGACCTAGCGGACATTCAGTACTTC. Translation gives CASSYPGDLADIQYF.

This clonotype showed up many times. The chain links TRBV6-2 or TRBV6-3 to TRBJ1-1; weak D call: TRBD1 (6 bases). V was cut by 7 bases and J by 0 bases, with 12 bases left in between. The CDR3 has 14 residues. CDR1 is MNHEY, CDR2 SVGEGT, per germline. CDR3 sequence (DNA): TGTGCCAGCAACCTACAGGGCTTGAACACTGAAGCTTTCTTT. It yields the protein CASNLQGLNTEAFF.

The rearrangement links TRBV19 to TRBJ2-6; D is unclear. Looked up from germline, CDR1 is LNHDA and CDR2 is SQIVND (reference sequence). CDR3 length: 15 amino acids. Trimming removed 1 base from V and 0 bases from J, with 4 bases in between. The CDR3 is CASSIGGSGANVLTF. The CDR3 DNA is TGTGCCAGTAGTATAGGGGGCTCTGGGGCCAACGTCCTGACTTTC.

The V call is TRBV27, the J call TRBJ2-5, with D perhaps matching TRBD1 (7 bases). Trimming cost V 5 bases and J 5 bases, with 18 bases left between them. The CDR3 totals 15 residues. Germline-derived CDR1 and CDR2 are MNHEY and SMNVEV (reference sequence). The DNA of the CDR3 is TGTGCCAGCAGTACGACTGCAGGGGGGTTGGAGACCCAGTACTTC. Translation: CASSTTAGGLETQYF.

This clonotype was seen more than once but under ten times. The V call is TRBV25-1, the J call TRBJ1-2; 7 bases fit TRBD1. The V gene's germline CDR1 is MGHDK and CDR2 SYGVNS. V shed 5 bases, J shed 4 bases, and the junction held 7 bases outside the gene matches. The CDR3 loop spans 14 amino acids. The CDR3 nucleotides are TGTGCCAGCAGTCCCGAGGACAGGATCTATGGCTACACCTTC. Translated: CASSPEDRIYGYTF.

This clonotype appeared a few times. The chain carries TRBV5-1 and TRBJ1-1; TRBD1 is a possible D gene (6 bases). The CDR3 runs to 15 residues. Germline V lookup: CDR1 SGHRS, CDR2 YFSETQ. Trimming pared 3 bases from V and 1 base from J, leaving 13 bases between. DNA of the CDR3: TGCGCCAGCAGCTCCGGAACGACAGGGAACACTGAAGCTTTCTTT. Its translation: CASSSGTTGNTEAFF.

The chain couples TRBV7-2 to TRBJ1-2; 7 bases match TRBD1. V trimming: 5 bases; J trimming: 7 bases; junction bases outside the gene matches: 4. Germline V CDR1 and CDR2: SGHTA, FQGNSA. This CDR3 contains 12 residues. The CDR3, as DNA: TGTGCCAGCAGCCCAGACAGGGTTGGCTACACCTTC. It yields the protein CASSPDRVGYTF. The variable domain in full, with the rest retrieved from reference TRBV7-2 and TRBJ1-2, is GAGVSQSPSNKVTEKGKDVELRCDPISGHTALYWYRQSLGQGLEFLIYFQGNSAPDKSGLPSDRFSAERTGGSVSTLTIQRTQQEDSAVYLCASSPDRVGYTFGSGTRLTVV.

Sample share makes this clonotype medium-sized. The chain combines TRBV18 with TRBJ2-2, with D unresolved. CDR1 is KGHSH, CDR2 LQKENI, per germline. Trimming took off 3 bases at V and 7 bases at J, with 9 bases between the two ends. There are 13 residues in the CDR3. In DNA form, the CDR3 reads TGTGCCAGCTCACCGAAGATTGGCGGGGAGCTGTTTTTT. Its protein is CASSPKIGGELFF.